This TCR beta chain stems from a study of neoadjuvant nivolumab and ipilimumab in lung cancer. This CDR3 is 14 amino acids long. The V end lost 0 bases, the J end lost 7 bases, and 13 bases lay between the germline ends. CDR1 is SGHKS, CDR2 YYEKEE, per germline (reference sequence). Clones were read by immunoSEQ multiplex PCR, and TCRdb kept only the in-frame ones, dropping some. The sample shows 26,000 or so clones, more than 70% of them seen only once. The chain links TRBV5-5 to TRBJ1-1, with D perhaps TRBD1 (5 bases). The TCR was taken from an adult with non-small cell lung cancer. The specimen was peripheral blood, collected before neoadjuvant nivolumab, alone or with ipilimumab. The CDR3 DNA reads as TGTGCCAGCAGCTTGGTCGGCAGGGCGGGTGAAGCTTTCTTT. Translating it yields CASSLVGRAGEAFF.